This is a list of T cell receptor beta chains from one sample in a study of persistence of HIV-infected CD4 T cells. Libraries were prepared by immunoSEQ multiplex PCR; TCRdb keeps only in-frame clonotypes and omits some of them. This sample has around 60,000 clones, with about four fifths found just once. Antigens for these TCRs are unknown. The sequencing here drew on CD4+ T cells sorted from PBMCs after 18-hour stimulation, taken from a patient who received antiretroviral therapy. Receptors originate from an adult man with HIV who was CMV-seropositive. CDR3s include the opening cysteine and the closing phenylalanine or tryptophan. The order of the fields is V gene, CDR3 protein.

v_call: TRBV25-1; cdr3_aa: CASSTLGGATTGELFF
v_call: TRBV27; cdr3_aa: CASRSWGLNDIQYF
v_call: TRBV7-3; cdr3_aa: CASSPSGTRSTDTQYF
v_call: TRBV6-5; cdr3_aa: CASKGLAGNSDTQYF
v_call: TRBV29-1; cdr3_aa: CSVDGDTLRNGYTF
v_call: TRBV19; cdr3_aa: CASSPIPKTGGYTGELFF
v_call: TRBV28; cdr3_aa: CASSLEEGTGPTVLTF
v_call: TRBV19; cdr3_aa: CASKTGGHEQFF
v_call: TRBV6-5; cdr3_aa: CASSLESTGGRGYTF
v_call: TRBV24-1; cdr3_aa: CATSGGTGTNEKLFF
v_call: TRBV6-1; cdr3_aa: CASSEAQKGGRSFNSPLHF
v_call: TRBV9; cdr3_aa: CASSLGRLNTEAFF
v_call: TRBV12-3/TRBV12-4; cdr3_aa: CASQRSNTGELFF
v_call: TRBV10-2; cdr3_aa: CASAELYRGLHEQYF
v_call: TRBV2; cdr3_aa: CASRAQGATNEKLFF
v_call: TRBV11-3; cdr3_aa: CASSLEGTGEHEQYF
v_call: TRBV19; cdr3_aa: CASSLGRINTEAFF
v_call: TRBV6-1; cdr3_aa: CASSEGRDREGGELFF
v_call: TRBV24-1; cdr3_aa: CATSDPGQGDTGELFF
v_call: TRBV7-9; cdr3_aa: CASSYGPNTEAFF
v_call: TRBV14; cdr3_aa: CASSQAGSFYGYTF
v_call: TRBV9; cdr3_aa: CASSVGGTGGTGNTIYF
v_call: TRBV6-2/TRBV6-3; cdr3_aa: CASSLLLVGHYGYTF
v_call: TRBV19; cdr3_aa: CASSIGRGRETQYF
v_call: TRBV6-5; cdr3_aa: CASTPRSGVEGYTF
v_call: TRBV28; cdr3_aa: CASTRGNEKLFF
v_call: TRBV3-1/TRBV3-2; cdr3_aa: CASSQYRGLEQYF
v_call: TRBV20-1; cdr3_aa: CSASGIPPNTEAFF
v_call: TRBV3-1/TRBV3-2; cdr3_aa: CASSNPGGPGETQYF
v_call: TRBV5-6; cdr3_aa: CASSLARGAVLFF
v_call: TRBV28; cdr3_aa: CASSASLAGVYEQYF
v_call: TRBV29-1; cdr3_aa: CSRQQGVGGYTF
v_call: TRBV27; cdr3_aa: CASSFRTGGLTNSEQFF
v_call: TRBV6-6; cdr3_aa: CASSQTPPGRSNTGELFF
v_call: TRBV28; cdr3_aa: CASSPPSGSRNEQFF
v_call: TRBV7-9; cdr3_aa: CASSVQGQGSYTF
v_call: TRBV28; cdr3_aa: CASSSWGTEAFF
v_call: TRBV7-9; cdr3_aa: CASSGQGLNEKLFF
v_call: TRBV10-1; cdr3_aa: CASSGQGRGELFF
v_call: TRBV7-2; cdr3_aa: CASSLGQLNEQYF
v_call: TRBV12-5; cdr3_aa: CASSAGTGNQPQHF
v_call: TRBV5-1; cdr3_aa: CASSLGQGLNTEAFF
v_call: TRBV12-3/TRBV12-4; cdr3_aa: CASSFLNSPLHF
v_call: TRBV3-1/TRBV3-2; cdr3_aa: CASSPREGANSPLHF
v_call: TRBV18; cdr3_aa: CASSSGLAVQETQYF
v_call: TRBV9; cdr3_aa: CASSVGMNTEAFF